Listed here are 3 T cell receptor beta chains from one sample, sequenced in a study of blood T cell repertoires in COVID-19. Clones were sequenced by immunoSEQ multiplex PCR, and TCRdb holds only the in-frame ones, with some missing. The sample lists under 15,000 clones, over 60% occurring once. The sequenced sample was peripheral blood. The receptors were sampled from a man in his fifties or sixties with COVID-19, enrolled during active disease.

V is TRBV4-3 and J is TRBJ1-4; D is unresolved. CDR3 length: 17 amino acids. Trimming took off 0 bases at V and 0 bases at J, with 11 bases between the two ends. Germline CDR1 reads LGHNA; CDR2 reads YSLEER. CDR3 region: CASSQDNPVATNEKLFF. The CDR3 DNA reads TGCGCCAGCAGCCAAGATAATCCTGTTGCAACTAATGAAAAACTGTTTTTT.

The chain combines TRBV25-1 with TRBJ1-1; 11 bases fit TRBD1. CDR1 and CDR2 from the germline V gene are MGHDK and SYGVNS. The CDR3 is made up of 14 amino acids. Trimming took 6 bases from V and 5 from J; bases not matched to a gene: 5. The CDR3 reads CASRDRGLRTEAFF. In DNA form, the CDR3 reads TGTGCCAGCAGGGACAGGGGGCTGAGAACTGAAGCTTTCTTT.

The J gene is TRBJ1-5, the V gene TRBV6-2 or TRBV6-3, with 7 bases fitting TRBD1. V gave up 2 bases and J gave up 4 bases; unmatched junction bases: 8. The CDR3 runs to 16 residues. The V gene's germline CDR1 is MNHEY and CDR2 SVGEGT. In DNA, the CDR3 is TGTGCCAGCAGTTACGGGACAGCTTTAGCAAATCAGCCCCAGCATTTT. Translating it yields CASSYGTALANQPQHF.